The 29 T cell receptor beta chains presented below share a single source sample, sequenced in a study of T-cell memory formation after mild COVID-19. In TCRdb, the 5' RACE reads were re-called with MiXCR into one record per CDR3 protein. The sample includes about 210,000 distinct CDR3 sequences, approximately 10% seen only once; the top ten take just over 3%. The material sequenced was PBMCs or a T cell subset sorted from them (not recorded which). The receptors come from a man younger than 35 who had mild COVID-19 (a few samples of this study predate the infection). Cell type and time point are not known.

The CDR3 bases are TGTGCCAGCAGCTTCGGGGAGGGATCCACTGAAGCTTTCTTT. Residues: CASSFGEGSTEAFF. V is TRBV7-9 and J is TRBJ1-1; D gene uncertain. V was shortened by 3 bases and J by 4 bases, with 12 bases between the two germline ends. The CDR3 covers 14 residues. CDR1 is SEHNR and CDR2 is FQNEAQ in the germline V gene (reference sequence).

This clonotype came up a few times. The V gene is TRBV15, the J gene TRBJ2-2, with D perhaps TRBD1 or TRBD2 (5 bases each). This CDR3 is 15 amino acids long. Germline V gives CDR1 LNHNV, CDR2 YYDKDF (reference sequence). Trimming stripped 5 bases from V and 4 bases from J, with 14 bases between. For the CDR3, the DNA is TGTGCCACCAGCCCTCGCAAAGGGACCACCGGGGAGCTGTTTTTT. Translation: CATSPRKGTTGELFF.

This clonotype was detected many times. V gene TRBV3-1 combines with J gene TRBJ2-2; unclear D gene. With 3 bases removed from V and 8 bases from J, the gap between germline ends came to 4 bases. This CDR3 is built from 11 residues. Germline assignment: CDR1 LGHDT and CDR2 YNNKEL (reference sequence). CDR3 nucleotide sequence: TGTGCCAGCAGCCAGCTGGGGGAGCTGTTTTTT. Its translation is CASSQLGELFF.

The chain couples TRBV11-3 to TRBJ1-4; 8 nucleotides agree with TRBD1. CDR1 and CDR2 from the germline V gene are SGHNT and YENEEA. J gave up 5 bases and V 0 bases, and 2 bases lay outside the gene matches. CDR3 length: 15 residues. CDR3 amino acids: CASSLDRTGNEKLFF. The DNA of the CDR3 is TGTGCCAGCAGCTTAGATCGGACAGGGAATGAAAAACTGTTTTTT.

This clonotype was seen at least ten times. The chain carries TRBV7-7 and TRBJ2-5; the match to TRBD2 covers 7 bases. This CDR3 is built from 11 residues. Trimming at V came to 7 bases and at J to 4 bases, leaving 0 bases not matched to a gene. The germline V gene has CDR1 SSHAT and CDR2 FNYEAQ (reference sequence). The CDR3 protein is CASTSGETQYF. The CDR3 region has the DNA TGTGCCAGCACTAGCGGAGAGACCCAGTACTTC.

The rearrangement joins TRBV7-6 to TRBJ2-6, with a weak D call TRBD1 (6 bases). V lost 5 bases and J lost 0, with 17 bases in between. The length of the CDR3 is 18 residues. The germline V gene encodes CDR1 SGHVS and CDR2 FNYEAQ. The CDR3 nucleotides read TGTGCCAGCAGCGCGGGCGCCAGGGGACGCTCTGGGGCCAACGTCCTGACTTTC. Its protein product is CASSAGARGRSGANVLTF.

CDR3 region: CAWSVTSYGYTF. CDR3 nucleotide sequence: TGTGCCTGGAGTGTAACAAGCTATGGCTACACCTTC. The rearrangement joins TRBV30 to TRBJ1-2; unclear D gene. The V gene's germline CDR1 is GTSNPN and CDR2 SVGIG (reference sequence). The V and J ends lost 0 bases and 4 bases respectively, with 6 bases between them. This CDR3 is 12 amino acids long.

The chain joins TRBV10-3 to TRBJ2-7; 8 bases match TRBD1. CDR3 length equals 17 residues. V lost 11 bases, J lost 1 base, and 19 bases stayed unmatched. CDR1 is ENHRY and CDR2 is SYGVKD in the germline V gene. CDR3 protein: CAANLKNSDRVSYEQYV. CDR3 sequence (DNA): TGTGCCGCCAACCTGAAAAACTCGGACAGGGTATCCTACGAGCAGTACGTC.

The chain joins TRBV7-8 to TRBJ2-5; unclear D gene. The CDR3 is 14 amino acids. Trimming left V 8 bases short and J 1 base short, with 14 bases between. Per germline, CDR1 SGHVS and CDR2 FQNEAQ. The CDR3 protein is CASGVRQTQETQYF. The CDR3 bases are TGTGCCAGCGGGGTTCGGCAGACCCAAGAGACCCAGTACTTC.

This clonotype was recorded at least ten times. V gene TRBV5-1 combines with J gene TRBJ2-1; 13 bases match TRBD2. J gave up 3 bases and V 2 bases, and 2 bases lay outside the gene matches. CDR1 and CDR2 from the germline V gene are SGHRS and YFSETQ. The CDR3 is made up of 16 amino acids. CDR3 protein: CASSLRTSGGYNEQFF. For the CDR3, the DNA is TGCGCCAGCAGCTTAAGGACTAGCGGGGGCTACAATGAGCAGTTCTTC.

The chain couples TRBV6-5 to TRBJ1-5, with D uncertain. Germline V gene lookup returns CDR1 MNHEY and CDR2 SVGAGI. The CDR3 is 13 amino acids. The V and J ends lost 4 bases and 4 bases respectively, with 8 bases between them. In DNA form, the CDR3 reads TGTGCCAGCAGTTGGAGGCCGAATCAGCCCCAGCATTTT. It codes for CASSWRPNQPQHF.

This chain links TRBV4-1 with TRBJ1-2; the match to TRBD1 covers 10 bases. The J segment lost 7 bases and the V segment lost 1 base, leaving 15 bases of the junction unmatched. The CDR3 contains 18 residues. Germline-derived CDR1 and CDR2 are MGHRA and YSYEKL. The CDR3 sequence is CASSQGQGAIGTLAGYTF. CDR3 coding DNA: TGCGCCAGCAGCCAAGGACAGGGGGCTATAGGGACCTTAGCTGGCTACACCTTC.

The chain is built from TRBV5-6 and TRBJ1-3; D not resolved. Trimming took off 0 bases at V and 4 bases at J, with 8 bases between the two ends. The germline V gene has CDR1 SGHDT and CDR2 YYEEEE. The CDR3 is made up of 14 amino acids. The CDR3 sequence: CASSLAAAGNTIYF. The CDR3 region has the DNA TGTGCCAGCAGCTTGGCGGCAGCGGGAAACACCATATATTTT.

This clonotype was recorded at least ten times. V is TRBV16 and J is TRBJ2-1, with 9 nucleotides matching TRBD2. V trimming: 3 bases; J trimming: 5 bases; junction bases outside the gene matches: 2. The CDR3 consists of 14 residues. Per germline, CDR1 KGHSY and CDR2 FQNENV. The CDR3 DNA reads TGTGCCAGCAGCCATCGCGGGGGGGACAATGAGCAGTTCTTC. Its translation is CASSHRGGDNEQFF.

This clonotype has just a few counts. The chain recombines TRBV9 with TRBJ2-1; 7 bases line up with TRBD1. The germline V gene has CDR1 SGDLS and CDR2 YYNGEE. Trimming cost V 2 bases and J 9 bases; bases outside gene matches: 8. The CDR3 runs to 14 residues. This CDR3 is CASSVRQGSGEQFF. DNA of the CDR3: TGTGCCAGCAGCGTGAGACAGGGTTCGGGTGAGCAGTTCTTC. Full variable domain (remainder filled in from reference TRBV9 and TRBJ2-1): DSGVTQTPKHLITATGQRVTLRCSPRSGDLSVYWYQQSLDQGLQFLIQYYNGEERAKGNILERFSAQQFPDLHSELNLSSLELGDSALYFCASSVRQGSGEQFFGPGTRLTVL.

The table lists this clonotype with many counts. The chain couples TRBV11-2 to TRBJ2-7; the D gene is possibly TRBD1 (5 bases). The CDR3 is 15 residues long. The V gene's germline CDR1 is SGHAT and CDR2 FQNNGV. The V and J ends lost 1 base and 5 bases respectively, with 15 bases between them. The CDR3 region is CASSLVRANLHEQYF. CDR3 coding DNA: TGTGCCAGCAGCTTAGTCAGGGCTAATCTCCACGAGCAGTACTTC.

This chain links TRBV5-1 with TRBJ2-1, with D tentatively TRBD2 (5 bases). The ends were cut back, 3 bases at V and 3 bases at J, with 13 bases in the middle. Germline values: CDR1 SGHRS, CDR2 YFSETQ. This CDR3 has 15 residues. CDR3 sequence: CASSSGETNYNEQFF. In DNA form, the CDR3 reads TGCGCCAGCAGCTCCGGGGAGACAAACTACAATGAGCAGTTCTTC.

This chain uses TRBV9 with TRBJ2-3, with 12 bases that match TRBD2. V lost 1 base to trimming and J lost 3 bases; unmatched junction nucleotides: 12. The CDR3 is 19 residues long. CDR1 and CDR2 (germline): SGDLS, YYNGEE. This CDR3 is CASSVQRLAGAKNTDTQYF. CDR3 bases: TGTGCCAGCAGCGTACAACGACTAGCGGGGGCCAAGAATACAGATACGCAGTATTTT.

In its sample, this clonotype was seen a few times. The chain recombines TRBV19 with TRBJ1-1; 9 positions agree with TRBD1. CDR1 is LNHDA, CDR2 SQIVND, per germline (reference sequence). Trimming at V came to 4 bases and at J to 7 bases, leaving 4 bases not matched to a gene. The CDR3 has 13 residues. The CDR3 here is CASSTTGQGEAFF. The CDR3 DNA follows: TGTGCCAGTAGTACCACGGGACAGGGTGAAGCTTTCTTT.

This clonotype was found many times. V is TRBV5-1 and J is TRBJ2-7; 8 nucleotides match TRBD2. This CDR3 spans 15 amino acids. Germline CDR1 SGHRS, CDR2 YFSETQ. V lost 5 bases and J lost 0; bases outside the gene matches: 7. The CDR3 coding sequence is TGCGCCAGCAGAGTCGGACTAGCAAGCTCCTACGAGCAGTACTTC. Protein sequence: CASRVGLASSYEQYF. Together with reference TRBV5-1 and TRBJ2-7, the CDR3 gives the full variable domain: KAGVTQTPRYLIKTRGQQVTLSCSPISGHRSVSWYQQTPGQGLQFLFEYFSETQRNKGNFPGRFSGRQFSNSRSEMNVSTLELGDSALYLCASRVGLASSYEQYFGPGTRLTVT.

This clonotype was found a few times. The chain carries TRBV6-5 and TRBJ2-1, with 13 bases fitting TRBD2. The CDR3 extends over 16 amino acids. Trimming cost V 4 bases and J 8 bases; bases outside gene matches: 8. The V gene's germline CDR1 is MNHEY and CDR2 SVGAGI. The CDR3 protein is CASSSGLAGVGYEQFF. The CDR3 DNA reads as TGTGCCAGCAGTTCCGGACTAGCGGGGGTAGGGTATGAGCAGTTCTTC.

Details on this clonotype: Germline and junction disagree at one end, which may indicate a read error. The chain uses TRBV7-9 and TRBJ2-5, with unresolved D. Germline CDR1 and CDR2: SEHNR and FQNEAQ (reference sequence). The CDR3 spans 17 residues. For the CDR3, the DNA is TGTGCCACCAGCAGCTCAGACGGCTTTTTAGGAAGAGAGACCCAGTACTTC. It is translated as CATSSSDGFLGRETQYF.

This clonotype has more than one count but fewer than ten. The chain carries TRBV12-3 or TRBV12-4 and TRBJ1-4; 7 bases line up with TRBD1. V lost 6 bases and J lost 5; bases outside the gene matches: 3. The CDR3 consists of 13 residues. The CDR3 DNA sequence: TGTGCCAGCAGCGGACAGGCGAATGAAAAACTGTTTTTT. Translating it yields CASSGQANEKLFF.

This clonotype was counted many times. This chain links TRBV6-5 with TRBJ2-1, with 9 bases matching TRBD1. J gave up 8 bases and V 4 bases, and 12 bases lay outside the gene matches. Looked up from germline, CDR1 is MNHEY and CDR2 is SVGAGI. The CDR3 spans 16 residues. The DNA of the CDR3 is TGTGCCAGCAGTTCCGGGACAGGGCCCCCTGGGGATGAGCAGTTCTTC. Translating gives CASSSGTGPPGDEQFF.

This clonotype was picked up one time. This chain links TRBV12-3 or TRBV12-4 with TRBJ1-2; 7 nucleotides agree with TRBD1. V was clipped by 10 bases and J by 2 bases; unmatched bases: 7. This CDR3 has 13 residues. The CDR3 DNA follows: TGTGCCACCAATGTAGGGGGCAACTATGGCTACACCTTC. Protein: CATNVGGNYGYTF.

This clonotype was counted only a few times. This sequence joins TRBV12-3 or TRBV12-4 and TRBJ2-1; 8 positions agree with TRBD2. The CDR3 sequence is 15 residues long. With 6 bases clipped from V and 6 bases from J, the junction kept 10 bases outside the gene matches. CDR3 sequence: CASSPGTRIFNEQFF. For the CDR3, the DNA is TGTGCCAGCAGCCCCGGGACTAGGATCTTCAATGAGCAGTTCTTC.

The V and J genes are TRBV6-2 or TRBV6-3 and TRBJ2-7; 9 bases fit TRBD1. Germline V gives CDR1 MNHEY, CDR2 SVGEGT. V trimming: 7 bases; J trimming: 3 bases; junction bases outside the gene matches: 7. The CDR3 is made up of 14 amino acids. The CDR3 DNA follows: TGTGCCAGCACTCCCAGGACAGGGGACTACGAGCAGTACTTC. Its translation: CASTPRTGDYEQYF.

The CDR3, as DNA: TGTGCCAGCTCTCAACTACAGGGGACAGACTATGGCTACACCTTC. Translation gives CASSQLQGTDYGYTF. The V gene is TRBV18, the J gene TRBJ1-2, with 7 bases fitting TRBD1. V was clipped by 6 bases and J by 3 bases; unmatched bases: 10. The CDR3 length is 15 residues. CDR1 is KGHSH, CDR2 LQKENI, per germline.

The chain links TRBV7-9 to TRBJ1-4; D unresolved. Germline lookup yields CDR1 SEHNR and CDR2 FQNEAQ (reference sequence). The CDR3 contains 12 residues. Trimming took 5 bases from V and 10 from J, leaving 11 bases between them. The CDR3 bases are TGTGCCAGCAGCCTGGGGATGGGAAAACTGTTTTTT. Its translation: CASSLGMGKLFF.